The next 4 T cell receptor beta chains were all read from a single sample in a study of shared clonotypes between healthy human individuals. Method: immunoSEQ multiplex PCR; TCRdb's copy keeps in-frame clones and lacks some. The sample consists of about 2.1 million clones, 80% to 95% of them appearing once. Naive CD8 cells lacked CD45RO, underwent positive selection for CCR7 and left out terminally differentiated effector memory CD45RA+ cells. The sample taken for sequencing was naive CD8+ T cells from PBMCs. The receptors were sampled from a man younger than 35 in good health. Some clones in this sample may be carry-over from other donors' samples.

The chain uses TRBV10-1 and TRBJ1-1; possibly TRBD1 for D (5 bases). Trimming stripped 0 bases from V and 8 bases from J, with 10 bases between. CDR3 length: 13 residues. Germline assignment: CDR1 WNHNN and CDR2 SYGVQD (reference sequence). The CDR3 spells CASSESGGYEAFF. DNA of the CDR3: TGCGCCAGCAGTGAGTCGGGGGGTTACGAAGCTTTCTTT.

V and J are TRBV28 and TRBJ2-5; D remains unclear. The V end lost 3 bases, the J end lost 5 bases, and 10 bases lay between the germline ends. CDR1 MDHEN and CDR2 SYDVKM come from the germline V gene. The CDR3 spans 13 residues. The chain's CDR3 is CASSFGRHETQYF. In nucleotides, the CDR3 is TGTGCCAGCAGTTTTGGCAGGCACGAGACCCAGTACTTC.

The chain is built from TRBV7-3 and TRBJ1-1; the match to TRBD1 covers 7 bases. Germline V gene data show CDR1 as SGHTA and CDR2 as FQGTGA. The CDR3 runs to 13 residues. After removal of 6 bases from V and 6 bases from J, the junction contained 7 bases not matched to a gene. The CDR3 DNA reads TGTGCCAGCAGGCAGACAGGGACATCTGAAGCTTTCTTT. This gives the protein CASRQTGTSEAFF.

The V and J genes are TRBV11-1 and TRBJ2-3; 12 bases line up with TRBD2. Germline V gene lookup returns CDR1 SGHAT and CDR2 FQDESV (reference sequence). CDR3 size: 16 residues. The V gene end was trimmed by 5 bases and the J gene end by 0 bases; junction bases not matched to a gene: 3. DNA of the CDR3: TGTGCCAGCAGCAAAGGACTAGCGGGGAGCACAGATACGCAGTATTTT. This encodes CASSKGLAGSTDTQYF. Using reference TRBV11-1 and TRBJ2-3 for the parts outside the CDR3, the full variable domain is EAEVAQSPRYKITEKSQAVAFWCDPISGHATLYWYRQILGQGPELLVQFQDESVVDDSQLPKDRFSAERLKGVDSTLKIQPAELGDSAMYLCASSKGLAGSTDTQYFGPGTRLTVL.